This T cell receptor beta chain came from a study of OX40 agonist ivuxolimab in advanced cancers. Study-wide context: Treatment of patients was with ivuxolimab, an agonistic anti-OX40 (CD134) antibody. Dose-escalation patients' cancers were hepatocellular carcinoma, melanoma, renal cell or head and neck cancer.

This CDR3 has 15 amino acids. CDR1 is SGHDT, CDR2 YYEEEE, per germline. The protocol was immunoSEQ multiplex PCR, while the TCRdb copy is restricted to in-frame clones and leaves out a portion. This sample has about 33,000 clones, with about four fifths found just once. The study sampled blood at baseline, cycle 4 day 1, and cycle 7 day 1. General study results and limits: There were also nonresponders showing low normalized T-cell clonal expansion.

As regards this clone: What it binds is unknown. A junction end diverges from the germline sequence, so it may reflect a read error.

This receptor was identified in an adult with an advanced solid tumor such as melanoma, head and neck, liver or kidney cancer. This chain links TRBV5-6 with TRBJ2-7; a weak D match, TRBD2 (6 bases). Sample: CD4+ or CD8+ T cells sorted from blood, taken in a trial of the OX40 agonist ivuxolimab. The DNA for the CDR3 is TGTGCCAGCAGCTCCGGGACTGACAATACCTACGAGCCGTACTTC. Protein: CASSSGTDNTYEPYF.